This T cell receptor (beta chain) is drawn from a study of regulatory T cells in long-lasting Graves disease. Time point of the sample: persistent/refractory GD, antithyroid drugs over 5 years with positive TRAb. The TCR library was made from RNA extracted from PBMCs. CDR1 and CDR2 (germline): SNHLY, FYNNEI. V shed 6 bases and J shed 2 bases, with 13 bases lying between them. The CDR3 extends over 15 amino acids. To make TCR beta libraries, researchers used iRepertoire HTBI primers and Arm-PCR of CDR3 regions. MiXCR, run by TCRdb on the multiplex PCR reads, gives a single entry per CDR3 protein. The table lists over 350,000 distinct CDR3 sequences, more than 20% of them singletons.

The sample consisted of peripheral blood mononuclear cells (PBMCs), taken when the disease was refractory, from a patient treated with antithyroid drugs. This chain links TRBV2 with TRBJ2-2, with TRBD1 as a possible D gene (5 bases). This sequence was found in a female donor with Graves disease. The CDR3 region has the DNA TGTGCCAGCAGGGACCGGACAAGCAACACCGGGGAGCTGTTTTTT. Residues: CASRDRTSNTGELFF.